This T cell receptor (beta chain) originates from a study of blood T cell repertoires in COVID-19 (dated by TCRdb to 2020 to 2022). About the full investigation: Samples covering the acute and convalescent phases of COVID-19 were provided by collaborators in the United States, Italy and Spain. The prospective study material was composed of cDNA or gDNA derived from T cells, B-cell-depleted T cells, or PBMCs. Deeply sampled blood TCRbeta repertoires from subjects exposed to, actively infected with, or recovered from COVID-19 were included in the dataset. The repertoires were released in a freely available public database meant as a resource for research on the immune response to SARS-CoV-2. The samples were drawn from the first 160 participants of the ongoing ImmuneRACE study and from over 950 subjects provided by 6 global collaborators. A de-identified subject ID, COVID-19 status, age in years and sex were almost always included in the sample metadata. Where HLA class I and class II types were available, the types were taken from metadata supplied by the sample provider, not from assay-based typing. Broad study findings and their caveats: The amount of clinical and demographic metadata varied by source and participant and was provided uncurated.

Of note for this clone: It lacks a known antigen. There are no base qualities to consult, and no much larger clone falls within one base.

TCRbeta CDR3 regions were amplified from genomic DNA by means of the immunoSEQ Assay, a bias-controlled multiplex PCR. Per the source publication's procedure: Nucleated cell counts per sample were estimated from amplification of reference gene primers within the assay. To quantify the absolute abundance of each unique TCRbeta CDR3 rearrangement, sequence reads were collapsed and filtered. For each sample, productive Simpson clonality was calculated by taking the square root of Simpson's diversity index across productive rearrangements. TCRdb limited this immuneACCESS table to in-frame rearrangements with V and J called. A share of clones is missing; checked studies link under half to unresolved V genes, and the rest is unexplained. The V and J calls and the clone size are those of that table, but D and trimming were determined from the DNA. Here the sample has around 150,000 clones; 70% to 90% occur a single time. The ten biggest clones cover roughly 3% of the sample.

Each collaborating institution followed its own protocols to collect whole blood in K2EDTA tubes. For TCRbeta analysis, collaborator samples were shipped as frozen whole blood, as isolated PBMCs, or as DNA extracted from either sample type. The sample taken for sequencing was peripheral blood. This clonotype was sampled from a man between 65 and 79 years old with acute or convalescent COVID-19.

CDR3 protein: CASSVWKGQGATGYTF. The nucleotides read TGTGCCAGCAGCGTTTGGAAGGGACAGGGGGCCACTGGCTACACCTTC. The chain employs TRBV7-9 and TRBJ1-2; the junction holds 12 bases that match TRBD1. Reading the germline V gene (reference sequence) gives CDR1 SEHNR and CDR2 FQNEAQ. V loses 5 bases at its end and J loses 7 bases; junction bases beyond the gene matches: 11. The CDR3 runs 16 amino acids, cysteine and phenylalanine included. Of all the DNA, just the CDR3 is kept, 48 bases in frame from base 1.